This T cell receptor beta chain was sequenced in a study of T cell clones after liver transplantation. The CDR3 spans 13 residues. The V gene's germline CDR1 is SEHNR and CDR2 FQNEAQ (reference sequence). J gave up 5 bases and V 5 bases, and 4 bases lay outside the gene matches. The method was immunoSEQ multiplex PCR; TCRdb's version includes in-frame clones alone and lacks a portion of them. The sample lists roughly 100,000 clones, under 90% occurring once. The clonotype was recovered from a human patient who received a liver transplant. Some of the T cells might come from the graft donor. Sequences were derived from CD4+ T cells from blood, sampled around 48 months after liver transplant. This chain links TRBV7-9 with TRBJ1-2; 8 bases agree with TRBD1. The CDR3 region is CASSHGTGYGYTF. The CDR3 DNA reads as TGTGCCAGCAGCCACGGGACAGGATATGGCTACACCTTC.